One and the same sample provided the 24 T cell receptor beta chains below, sequenced in a study of identical twins. One entry per CDR3 protein, called by TCRdb with MiXCR from the 5' RACE reads. The sample records a few hundred thousand distinct CDR3 sequences, roughly 24% being singletons. The same data also contributed to another study, on T cells expressing NK-cell markers.

Sample: CD4+ T cells sorted from blood. These receptor sequences come from a woman younger than 30 in good health.

This clonotype is a singleton in its sample. This chain links TRBV6-5 with TRBJ2-5; the D is unclear. The V gene's germline CDR1 is MNHEY and CDR2 SVGAGI. CDR3 size: 13 residues. Between the trimmed V and J ends, which lost 2 bases and 2 bases, there was a span of 6 bases. The CDR3 sequence: CASSYTAQETQYF. CDR3 nucleotide sequence: TGTGCCAGCAGTTACACGGCACAAGAGACCCAGTACTTC.

This clonotype came up a few times. This chain connects TRBV5-1 to TRBJ2-7; 13 nucleotides match TRBD2. The CDR3 has 16 amino acids. Germline V gene sequence: CDR1 SGHRS, CDR2 YFSETQ. V shed 4 bases, J shed 5 bases, and the junction held 9 bases outside the gene matches. CDR3 DNA sequence: TGCGCCAGCAGCCACTCGACTAGCGGGGGGTCCCACGAGCAGTACTTC. Protein sequence: CASSHSTSGGSHEQYF.

In its sample, this clonotype was seen a few times. The rearrangement joins TRBV20-1 to TRBJ2-7; 8 nucleotides match TRBD1. CDR1 and CDR2 (germline): DFQATT, SNEGSKA (reference sequence). Unmatched junction bases numbered 9, after V lost 4 bases and J lost 7 bases. The CDR3 sequence is 13 residues long. As DNA, the CDR3 is TGCAGTGCTACTGGACAGGGCGAGAGGGAGCAGTACTTC. Residues: CSATGQGEREQYF.

V and J are TRBV2 and TRBJ2-5; possibly TRBD2 for D (6 bases). Germline V gives CDR1 SNHLY, CDR2 FYNNEI. This CDR3 is built from 12 residues. V lost 10 bases and J lost 3, with 12 bases in between. CDR3 amino acids: CAIQGLEETQYF. The CDR3 nucleotides read TGTGCCATCCAGGGACTGGAAGAGACCCAGTACTTC.

This sequence joins TRBV12-3 or TRBV12-4 and TRBJ2-7; 10 bases fit TRBD2. This CDR3 has 18 amino acids. Trimming took 6 bases from V and 2 from J; bases not matched to a gene: 16. CDR3 region: CASSRGLATTSGTYEQYF. DNA for the CDR3: TGTGCCAGCAGCCGTGGCCTAGCTACTACTAGCGGGACCTACGAGCAGTACTTC.

V is TRBV5-1 and J is TRBJ1-2, with D maybe TRBD1 (6 bases). Trimming took 4 bases from V and 3 from J, leaving 16 bases between them. Per the germline V gene, CDR1 is SGHRS and CDR2 is YFSETQ. The CDR3 is 15 residues long. CDR3 nucleotides: TGCGCCAGCAGCATAGATCCGACAGGAGACTATGGCTACACCTTC. Its protein is CASSIDPTGDYGYTF.

This clonotype was seen a handful of times. The gene calls are TRBV5-1 and TRBJ2-7; D remains ambiguous. V was clipped by 2 bases and J by 4 bases, with 7 bases between them. Germline loops: CDR1 SGHRS, CDR2 YFSETQ. This CDR3 comprises 12 residues. CDR3 protein: CASSLTRYEQYF. CDR3 nucleotides: TGCGCCAGCAGCTTAACGCGTTACGAGCAGTACTTC.

The V gene is TRBV6-1, the J gene TRBJ1-1; maybe TRBD1 (5 bases). The V gene lost 6 bases and the J gene lost 5 bases, with 16 bases spanning the gap. The CDR3 runs to 14 residues. CDR1 and CDR2 from the germline V gene are MNHNS and SASEGT. The CDR3 spells CASSKHGGVTEAFF. CDR3 DNA: TGTGCCAGCAGCAAACACGGGGGAGTAACTGAAGCTTTCTTT.

This clonotype was seen more than once but under ten times. The chain uses TRBV7-9 and TRBJ2-7; 7 bases are a match to TRBD1. The V and J ends lost 4 bases and 1 base, in that order; junction bases with no gene match: 13. This CDR3 region has 17 residues. Per the germline V gene, CDR1 is SEHNR and CDR2 is FQNEAQ (reference sequence). The CDR3 is CASSSGPGGEYSYEQYF. The CDR3 bases are TGTGCCAGCAGCTCAGGCCCAGGGGGTGAATATTCCTACGAGCAGTACTTC. The complete variable domain, with remaining parts taken from reference TRBV7-9 and TRBJ2-7, reads DTGVSQNPRHKITKRGQNVTFRCDPISEHNRLYWYRQTLGQGPEFLTYFQNEAQLEKSRLLSDRFSAERPKGSFSTLEIQRTEQGDSAMYLCASSSGPGGEYSYEQYFGPGTRLTVT.

A few counts support this clonotype. V gene TRBV12-3 or TRBV12-4 combines with J gene TRBJ2-2; D is uncertain. Trimming cost V 5 bases and J 13 bases, with 14 bases left between them. CDR3 length equals 12 residues. This chain's CDR3 is CASSLRADPLFF. The CDR3 DNA reads TGTGCCAGCAGTCTTCGGGCTGACCCGCTGTTTTTT.

The chain uses TRBV20-1 and TRBJ1-2, with D perhaps matching TRBD1 (5 bases). Trimming removed 2 bases at V and 3 bases at J, with 10 bases between. Germline CDR1 DFQATT, CDR2 SNEGSKA (reference sequence). The CDR3 extends over 13 amino acids. The chain's CDR3 is CSARTREYYGYTF. Here the CDR3 DNA reads TGCAGTGCTAGAACCAGGGAATACTATGGCTACACCTTC.

The rearrangement uses TRBV20-1 and TRBJ1-5; 9 nucleotides line up with TRBD1. Germline V gene data show CDR1 as DFQATT and CDR2 as SNEGSKA (reference sequence). This CDR3 is 15 amino acids long. J lost 4 bases, V lost 1 base, and 5 bases had no gene match. The CDR3 DNA reads TGCAGTGCTAGAGTGAGTGGGACAGGGAATCAGCCCCAGCATTTT. This translates into CSARVSGTGNQPQHF.

The CDR3 reads CASTKGFVYYEQFF. The CDR3 bases are TGTGCCAGCACAAAAGGTTTTGTTTACTATGAGCAGTTCTTC. The chain employs TRBV2 and TRBJ2-1, with D unresolved. Germline V gives CDR1 SNHLY, CDR2 FYNNEI. The length of the CDR3 is 14 residues. V lost 7 bases, J lost 8 bases, and 18 bases lay in between. Full variable domain (missing parts from reference TRBV2 and TRBJ2-1): EPEVTQTPSHQVTQMGQEVILRCVPISNHLYFYWYRQILGQKVEFLVSFYNNEISEKSEIFDDQFSVERPDGSNFTLKIRSTKLEDSAMYFCASTKGFVYYEQFFGPGTRLTVL.

The chain carries TRBV7-9 and TRBJ2-1; D is uncertain. Looked up from germline, CDR1 is SEHNR and CDR2 is FQNEAQ (reference sequence). The CDR3 is made up of 14 amino acids. Deletions cut 3 bases from V and 9 bases from J, with 15 bases between. CDR3 sequence reads: CASSLGGQESEQFF. In nucleotides, the CDR3 is TGTGCCAGCAGCTTGGGTGGCCAGGAGAGTGAGCAGTTCTTC.

In the case of this clonotype: One end of the junction is discordant with germline, which a read error may explain. For the CDR3, the DNA is TGTGCCAGCAGGTTAGCGGTTCTGAACACCGGGGAGCTGTTTTTT. Residues: CASRLAVLNTGELFF. The rearrangement links TRBV12-3 or TRBV12-4 to TRBJ2-2, with D possibly being TRBD2 (6 bases). This CDR3 spans 15 amino acids.

The V and J genes are TRBV29-1 and TRBJ2-5, with 7 bases matching TRBD2. Per the germline V gene, CDR1 is SQVTM and CDR2 is ANQGSEA. This CDR3 region has 14 residues. The CDR3 loop reads CSYRDYRYQETQYF. CDR3 DNA sequence: TGCAGTTACCGGGACTATAGATACCAAGAGACCCAGTACTTC. Complete variable domain (other parts from reference TRBV29-1 and TRBJ2-5): SAVISQKPSRDICQRGTSLTIQCQVDSQVTMMFWYRQQPGQSLTLIATANQGSEATYESGFVIDKFPISRPNLTFSTLTVSNMSPEDSSIYLCSYRDYRYQETQYFGPGTRLLVL.

This sequence joins TRBV20-1 and TRBJ2-1; the D is unclear. Looked up from germline, CDR1 is DFQATT and CDR2 is SNEGSKA (reference sequence). Trimming took off 4 bases at V and 6 bases at J, with 7 bases between the two ends. The CDR3 covers 11 residues. The CDR3 protein is CSANVFNEQFF. DNA of the CDR3: TGCAGTGCTAACGTATTCAATGAGCAGTTCTTC.

This clonotype was seen a few times. The chain recombines TRBV6-1 with TRBJ1-1, with 10 bases fitting TRBD1. The V gene's germline CDR1 is MNHNS and CDR2 SASEGT. The CDR3 contains 15 residues. Germline trimming cut 7 bases from V and 11 bases from J; bases unmatched to any gene: 16. The CDR3 coding sequence is TGTGCCAGCACACCGTTCCGGGACAGGGGTTCAGTTGCTTTCTTT. This sequence encodes CASTPFRDRGSVAFF.

V usage is TRBV7-9 and J usage is TRBJ2-7, with a possible D match to TRBD2 (6 bases). Germline CDR1 reads SEHNR; CDR2 reads FQNEAQ (reference sequence). CDR3 length: 15 residues. V was pared by 5 bases and J by 0 bases, with 14 bases between. CDR3 in amino acids: CASSVRDSFSYEQYF. In nucleotides, the CDR3 is TGTGCCAGCAGCGTTAGGGACTCCTTCTCCTACGAGCAGTACTTC.

This clonotype was counted between two and nine times. J is TRBJ2-7 and V is TRBV5-1; D perhaps matches TRBD1 (5 bases). The CDR3 has 14 residues. Germline CDR1 and CDR2: SGHRS and YFSETQ. Trimming left V 1 base short and J 2 bases short, with 10 bases between. Here the CDR3 reads CASSLTGTAYEQYF. CDR3 nucleotides: TGCGCCAGCAGCTTGACAGGCACCGCCTACGAGCAGTACTTC.

This clonotype has a handful of counts. The genes are TRBV5-6 and TRBJ2-7, with TRBD1 matching 10 bases. Germline loops: CDR1 SGHDT, CDR2 YYEEEE. The CDR3 runs to 18 residues. The J segment lost 3 bases and the V segment lost 3 bases, leaving 15 bases of the junction unmatched. The CDR3 DNA sequence: TGTGCCAGCAGCTCCCTCGTCACCGGGACAGGGGCCTACTACGAGCAGTACTTC. It encodes CASSSLVTGTGAYYEQYF.

There are a few counts of this clonotype. The rearrangement joins TRBV29-1 to TRBJ2-3, with 7 bases fitting TRBD2. The germline gives CDR1 SQVTM, CDR2 ANQGSEA. Losses at the gene ends were 4 bases for V and 1 base for J; bases not matched to a gene: 5. This CDR3 region has 14 residues. The CDR3 DNA reads as TGCAGCGTTGGGGGGGGAGACGGCACAGATACGCAGTATTTT. Translated: CSVGGGDGTDTQYF.

The V call is TRBV2, the J call TRBJ2-2, with D tentatively TRBD2 (5 bases). V gave up 7 bases and J gave up 0 bases, with 9 bases separating them. Germline CDR1 and CDR2: SNHLY and FYNNEI. CDR3 length: 14 amino acids. The CDR3 sequence: CASKEETNTGELFF. DNA of the CDR3: TGTGCCAGCAAGGAGGAGACGAACACCGGGGAGCTGTTTTTT.

This clonotype was counted between two and nine times. The CDR3 region has the DNA TGCGCCAGCAGCCGCATCCCCCAGGCGCGGGGCACAGATACGCAGTATTTT. It specifies CASSRIPQARGTDTQYF. This chain connects TRBV5-1 to TRBJ2-3; weak D call: TRBD2 (5 bases). The CDR3 loop spans 17 amino acids. Germline assignment: CDR1 SGHRS and CDR2 YFSETQ. Trimming took off 4 bases at V and 1 base at J, with 19 bases between the two ends.